This TCR beta chain is from a study of cytomegalovirus exposure and HLA in healthy donors. PCR amplification relied on 60 Vbeta primers (plus 13 Jbeta primers). Profiling relied on immunoSEQ multiplex PCR, and the TCRdb table lists in-frame clones only, not all of them. The sample has 96,000 or so clones; the top ten hold 3% to 4%. The germline V gene encodes CDR1 LGHNA and CDR2 YNFKEQ. The germline V and J ends were trimmed by 0 bases and 8 bases, with 7 bases remaining between them. This CDR3 is built from 12 residues. General study points: In an earlier analysis, in roughly 600 donors, most V segments appeared productive either ~90% or ~30% of the time. In a later analysis, specific HLA alleles were associated with 15,000 to 20,000 TCR beta sequences at a 0.05 false discovery rate. When a later analysis was performed, an Asian-associated ancestry cluster reportedly had fewer N-insertions than the roughly 700-donor mean. In a later analysis, a missense DCLRE1C variant was linked to TCR beta V- and J-gene trimming.

Remarks on this clone: The antigen is not known.

The specimen was PBMCs. The TCR comes from a woman between 25 and 40 years old in good health and CMV-seronegative. The chain carries TRBV4-2 and TRBJ1-2; D remains ambiguous. Here the CDR3 reads CASSQESAGYTF. CDR3 nucleotides: TGTGCCAGCAGCCAAGAATCAGCGGGCTACACCTTC.